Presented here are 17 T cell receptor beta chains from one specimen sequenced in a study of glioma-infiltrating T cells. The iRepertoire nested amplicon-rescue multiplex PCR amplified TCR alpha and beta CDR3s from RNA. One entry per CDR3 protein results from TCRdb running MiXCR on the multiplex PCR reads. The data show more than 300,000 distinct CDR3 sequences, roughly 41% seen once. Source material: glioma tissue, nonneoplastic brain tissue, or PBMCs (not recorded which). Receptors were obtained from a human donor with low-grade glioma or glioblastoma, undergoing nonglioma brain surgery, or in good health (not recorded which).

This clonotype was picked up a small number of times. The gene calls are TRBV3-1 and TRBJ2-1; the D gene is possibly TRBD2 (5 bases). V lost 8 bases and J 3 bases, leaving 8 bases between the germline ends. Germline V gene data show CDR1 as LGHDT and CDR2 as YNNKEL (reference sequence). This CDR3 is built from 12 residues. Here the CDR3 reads CASGSGYNEQFF. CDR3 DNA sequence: TGTGCCAGCGGGAGCGGCTACAATGAGCAGTTCTTC.

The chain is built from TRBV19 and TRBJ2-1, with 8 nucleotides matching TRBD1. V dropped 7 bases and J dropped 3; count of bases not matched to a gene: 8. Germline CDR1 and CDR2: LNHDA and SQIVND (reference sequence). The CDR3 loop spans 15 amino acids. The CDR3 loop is CASKLDRGIYNEQFF. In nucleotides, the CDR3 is TGTGCCAGTAAGCTTGACAGGGGAATCTACAATGAGCAGTTCTTC.

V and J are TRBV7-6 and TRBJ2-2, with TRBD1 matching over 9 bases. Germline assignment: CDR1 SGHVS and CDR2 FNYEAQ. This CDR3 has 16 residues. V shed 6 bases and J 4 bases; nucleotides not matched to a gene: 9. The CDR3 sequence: CASSLNRGHVTGELFF. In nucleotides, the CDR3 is TGTGCCAGCAGTCTAAACAGGGGGCACGTCACCGGGGAGCTGTTTTTT.

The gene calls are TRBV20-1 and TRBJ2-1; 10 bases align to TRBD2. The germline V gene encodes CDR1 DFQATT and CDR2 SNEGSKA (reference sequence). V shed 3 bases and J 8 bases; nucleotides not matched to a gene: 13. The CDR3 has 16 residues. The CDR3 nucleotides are TGCAGTGCTAGGGACCCCAGGACTAGCGGTGGCCATGAGCAGTTCTTC. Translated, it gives CSARDPRTSGGHEQFF.

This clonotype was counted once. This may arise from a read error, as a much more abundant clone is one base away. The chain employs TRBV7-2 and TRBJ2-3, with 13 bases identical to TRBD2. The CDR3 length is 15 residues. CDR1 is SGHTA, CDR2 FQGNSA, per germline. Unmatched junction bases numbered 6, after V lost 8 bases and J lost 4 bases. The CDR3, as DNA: TGTGCCAGCGGCCAAGGACTAGCGGGAGCAGATACGCAGTATTTT. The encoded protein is CASGQGLAGADTQYF.

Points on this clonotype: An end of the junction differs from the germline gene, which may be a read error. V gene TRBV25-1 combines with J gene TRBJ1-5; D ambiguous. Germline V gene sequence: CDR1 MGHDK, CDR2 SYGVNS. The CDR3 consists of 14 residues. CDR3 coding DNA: TGTGCCAGCAGTGGGCCCTATAGCAATAAGCCCCAGCATTTT. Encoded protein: CASSGPYSNKPQHF.

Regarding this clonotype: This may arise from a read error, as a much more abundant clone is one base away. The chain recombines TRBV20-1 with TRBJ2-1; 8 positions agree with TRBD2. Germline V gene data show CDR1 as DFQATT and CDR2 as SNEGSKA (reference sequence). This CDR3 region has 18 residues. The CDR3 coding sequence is TGCAGTGCTAGAGATCTCCGGGTAGCGGGGACCTCCTACAATGAGCAGTTGTTC. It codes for CSARDLRVAGTSYNEQLF.

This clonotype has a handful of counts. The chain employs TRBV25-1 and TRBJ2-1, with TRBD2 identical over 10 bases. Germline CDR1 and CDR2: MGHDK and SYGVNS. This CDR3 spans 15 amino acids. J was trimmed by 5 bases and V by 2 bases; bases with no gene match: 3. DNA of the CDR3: TGTGCCAGCAGTGAACCGGGACTAGCGAACAATGAGCAGTTCTTC. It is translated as CASSEPGLANNEQFF. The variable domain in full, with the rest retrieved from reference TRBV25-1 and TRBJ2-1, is EADIYQTPRYLVIGTGKKITLECSQTMGHDKMYWYQQDPGMELHLIHYSYGVNSTEKGDLSSESTVSRIRTEHFPLTLESARPSHTSQYLCASSEPGLANNEQFFGPGTRLTVL.

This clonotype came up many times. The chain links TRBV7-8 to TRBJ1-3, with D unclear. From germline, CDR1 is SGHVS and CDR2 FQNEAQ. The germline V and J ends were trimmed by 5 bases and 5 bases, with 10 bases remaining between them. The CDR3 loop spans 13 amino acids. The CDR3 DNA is TGTGCCAGCAGCCTAGGGTTCAGAAACACCATATATTTT. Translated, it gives CASSLGFRNTIYF.

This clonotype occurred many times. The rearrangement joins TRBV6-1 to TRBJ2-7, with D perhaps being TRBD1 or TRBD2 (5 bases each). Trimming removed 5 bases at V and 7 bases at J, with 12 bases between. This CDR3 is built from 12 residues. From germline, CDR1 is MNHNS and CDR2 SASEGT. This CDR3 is CASSPGTKEQYF. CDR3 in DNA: TGTGCCAGCAGTCCTGGGACGAAAGAGCAGTACTTC.

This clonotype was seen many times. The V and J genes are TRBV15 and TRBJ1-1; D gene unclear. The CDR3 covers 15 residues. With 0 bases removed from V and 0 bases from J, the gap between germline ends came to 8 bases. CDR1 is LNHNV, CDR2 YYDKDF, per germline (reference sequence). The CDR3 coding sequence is TGTGCCACCAGCAGAGATCTCGTAGTGAACACTGAAGCTTTCTTT. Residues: CATSRDLVVNTEAFF. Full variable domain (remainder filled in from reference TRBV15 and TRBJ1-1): DAMVIQNPRYQVTQFGKPVTLSCSQTLNHNVMYWYQQKSSQAPKLLFHYYDKDFNNEADTPDNFQSRRPNTSFCFLDIRSPGLGDTAMYLCATSRDLVVNTEAFFGQGTRLTVV.

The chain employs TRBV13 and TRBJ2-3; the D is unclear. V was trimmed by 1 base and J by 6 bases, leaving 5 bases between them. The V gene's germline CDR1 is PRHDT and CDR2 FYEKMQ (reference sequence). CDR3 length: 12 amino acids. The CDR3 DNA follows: TGTGCCAGCAGCTTAGTCCAGGATACGCAGTATTTT. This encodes CASSLVQDTQYF.

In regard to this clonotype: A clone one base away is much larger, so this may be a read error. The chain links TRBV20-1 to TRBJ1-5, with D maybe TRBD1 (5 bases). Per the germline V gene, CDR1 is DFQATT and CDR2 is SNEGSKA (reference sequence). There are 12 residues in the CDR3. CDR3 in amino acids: CSAREGTQTQHF. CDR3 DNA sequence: TGCAGTGCTAGAGAGGGGACTCAGACCCAGCATTTT.

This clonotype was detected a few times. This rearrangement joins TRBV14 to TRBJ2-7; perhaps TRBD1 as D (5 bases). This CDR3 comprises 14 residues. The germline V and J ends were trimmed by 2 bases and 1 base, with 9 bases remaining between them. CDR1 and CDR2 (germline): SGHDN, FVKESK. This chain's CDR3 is CASSQWQGSYEQYF. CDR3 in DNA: TGTGCCAGCAGCCAATGGCAGGGATCCTACGAGCAGTACTTC.

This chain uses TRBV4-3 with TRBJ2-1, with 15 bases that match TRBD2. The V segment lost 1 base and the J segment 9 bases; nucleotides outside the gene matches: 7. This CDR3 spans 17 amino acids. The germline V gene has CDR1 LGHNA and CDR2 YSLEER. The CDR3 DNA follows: TGCGCCAGCAGCCAAGTCCCGGGACTAGCGGGAGGCGGTGAGCAGTTCTTC. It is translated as CASSQVPGLAGGGEQFF.

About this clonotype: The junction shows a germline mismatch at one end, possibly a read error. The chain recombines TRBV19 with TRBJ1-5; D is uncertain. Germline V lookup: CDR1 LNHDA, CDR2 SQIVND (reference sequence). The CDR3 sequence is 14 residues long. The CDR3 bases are TGTGCCATTAGTGGAGAATCTAGCAATCAGCCCCAGCATTTT. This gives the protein CAISGESSNQPQHF.

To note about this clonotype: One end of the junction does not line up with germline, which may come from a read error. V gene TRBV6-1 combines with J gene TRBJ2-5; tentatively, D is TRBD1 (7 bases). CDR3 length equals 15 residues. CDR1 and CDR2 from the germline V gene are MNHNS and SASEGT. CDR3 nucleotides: TGTGCCACCAGTGACGGCGGGACAGCCCAAGAGACCCAGTACTTC. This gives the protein CATSDGGTAQETQYF.